These 8 T cell receptor beta chains came from one sample sequenced in a study of vaccination effects on CD4 cells after COVID-19. Following 10 days of culture, CD4+ T cells were isolated. Data came from immunoSEQ multiplex PCR; TCRdb stores just in-frame clones and leaves some out. Here the sample spans around 40,000 clones, 65% to 70% being singletons. These receptors have no known antigen. The sequencing here drew on CD4+ T cells from PBMCs cultured without peptide, taken before COVID-19 vaccination. These receptor sequences come from a human donor who received a COVID-19 vaccine.

V usage is TRBV3-1 (or the pseudogene TRBV3-2) and J usage is TRBJ2-3; D possibly corresponds to TRBD1 (7 bases). Between the trimmed V and J ends, which lost 4 bases and 2 bases, there was a span of 13 bases. The V gene's germline CDR1 is LGHDT and CDR2 YNNKEL (reference sequence). This CDR3 spans 15 amino acids. The CDR3: CASSPRDSYTDTQYF. The CDR3 nucleotides are TGTGCCAGCAGCCCGCGGGACAGCTACACAGATACGCAGTATTTT.

V gene TRBV5-1 combines with J gene TRBJ2-1; 8 nucleotides align to TRBD1. CDR1 is SGHRS, CDR2 YFSETQ, per germline. The trim removed 3 bases at V and 2 bases at J, leaving 4 bases unmatched. The CDR3 runs to 15 residues. The CDR3 coding sequence is TGCGCCAGCAGCTCGGGACAGGCCCCCTACAATGAGCAGTTCTTC. This translates into CASSSGQAPYNEQFF.

The chain uses TRBV7-2 and TRBJ2-2; TRBD1 might be the D (5 bases). The V gene's germline CDR1 is SGHTA and CDR2 FQGNSA. This CDR3 has 15 amino acids. V was cut by 2 bases and J by 5 bases, with 12 bases left in between. CDR3 in amino acids: CASSLMAGRTGELFF. In DNA form, the CDR3 reads TGTGCCAGCAGCTTAATGGCAGGGCGGACCGGGGAGCTGTTTTTT.

This chain joins TRBV11-3 and TRBJ2-3; 12 bases map to TRBD2. V shed 5 bases and J 0 bases; nucleotides not matched to a gene: 3. The CDR3 loop spans 16 amino acids. The V gene's germline CDR1 is SGHNT and CDR2 YENEEA. The CDR3 DNA reads TGTGCCAGCAGCCTTGGACTAGCGGGGAGCACAGATACGCAGTATTTT. This codes for CASSLGLAGSTDTQYF.

This clone was recorded a few times. V is TRBV6-5 and J is TRBJ2-7, with a tentative D call TRBD1 (6 bases). V was clipped by 5 bases and J by 6 bases, with 17 bases between them. The CDR3 is 14 amino acids. CDR1 MNHEY and CDR2 SVGAGI come from the germline V gene. CDR3: CASSPRQVRSEQYF. CDR3 DNA: TGTGCCAGCAGTCCTAGACAGGTTCGGAGCGAGCAGTACTTC.

The chain combines TRBV10-3 with TRBJ1-2, with D tentatively TRBD1 (5 bases). The CDR3 runs 13 residues. Between the trimmed V and J ends, which lost 6 bases and 5 bases, there was a span of 13 bases. Per the germline V gene, CDR1 is ENHRY and CDR2 is SYGVKD. CDR3: CAIRDTQPYGYTF. CDR3 DNA: TGTGCCATCAGGGACACCCAACCTTATGGCTACACCTTC.

In this sample, this clone turned up a few times. The gene calls are TRBV7-9 and TRBJ2-7, with a possible D match to TRBD1 (5 bases). The V end was cut by 2 bases, the J end by 5 bases, with 16 bases between. Germline-derived CDR1 and CDR2 are SEHNR and FQNEAQ (reference sequence). CDR3 size: 15 residues. In nucleotides, the CDR3 is TGTGCCAGCAGCTTAAAGAGGCAGGGTGGGGACGAGCAGTACTTC. This gives the protein CASSLKRQGGDEQYF.

The CDR3 DNA is TGTGCCAGCAGTTCCCTGGGGGAATCCTACGAGCAGTACTTC. It encodes CASSSLGESYEQYF. The chain employs TRBV6-5 and TRBJ2-7, with D perhaps matching TRBD1 or TRBD2 (5 bases each). Trimming cost V 4 bases and J 1 base, with 11 bases left between them. Per the germline V gene, CDR1 is MNHEY and CDR2 is SVGAGI. This CDR3 is built from 14 residues.